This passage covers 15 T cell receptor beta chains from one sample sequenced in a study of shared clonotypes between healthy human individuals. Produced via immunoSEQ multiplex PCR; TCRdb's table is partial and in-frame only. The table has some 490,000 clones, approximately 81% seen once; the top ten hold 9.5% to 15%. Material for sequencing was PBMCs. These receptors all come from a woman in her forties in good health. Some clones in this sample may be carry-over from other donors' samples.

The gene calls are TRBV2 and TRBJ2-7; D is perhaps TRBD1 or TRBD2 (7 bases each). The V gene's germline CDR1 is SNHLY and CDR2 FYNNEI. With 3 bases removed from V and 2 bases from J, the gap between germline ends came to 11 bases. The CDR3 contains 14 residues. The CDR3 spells CASSDQGGTYEQYF. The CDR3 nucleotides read TGTGCCAGCAGTGATCAGGGGGGGACCTACGAGCAGTACTTC.

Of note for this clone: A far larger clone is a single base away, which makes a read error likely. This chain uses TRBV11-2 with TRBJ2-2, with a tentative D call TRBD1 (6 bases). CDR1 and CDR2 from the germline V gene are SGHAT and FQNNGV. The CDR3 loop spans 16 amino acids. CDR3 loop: CASSLLGAGDTGEPFF. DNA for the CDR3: TGTGCCAGCAGCCTATTGGGGGCAGGGGACACCGGGGAGCCGTTTTTT.

The CDR3 protein is CASITPGSNPSNQPQHF. Written as DNA, the CDR3 is TGTGCCAGCATTACCCCTGGGTCAAACCCTAGCAATCAGCCCCAGCATTTT. This rearrangement joins TRBV28 to TRBJ1-5; D unclear. The CDR3 is 17 amino acids. V lost 7 bases, J lost 0 bases, and 19 bases lay in between. Germline CDR1 reads MDHEN; CDR2 reads SYDVKM.

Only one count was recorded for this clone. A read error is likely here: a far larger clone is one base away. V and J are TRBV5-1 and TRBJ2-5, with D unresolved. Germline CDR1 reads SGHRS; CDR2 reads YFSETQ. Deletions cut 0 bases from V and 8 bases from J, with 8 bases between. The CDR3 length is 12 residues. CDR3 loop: CASSLAEDTQYF. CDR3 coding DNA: TGCGCCAGCAGCTTGGCCGAGGATACCCAGTACTTC. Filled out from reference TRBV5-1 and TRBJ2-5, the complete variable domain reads KAGVTQTPRYLIKTRGQQVTLSCSPISGHRSVSWYQQTPGQGLQFLFEYFSETQRNKGNFPGRFSGRQFSNSRSEMNVSTLELGDSALYLCASSLAEDTQYFGPGTRLLVL.

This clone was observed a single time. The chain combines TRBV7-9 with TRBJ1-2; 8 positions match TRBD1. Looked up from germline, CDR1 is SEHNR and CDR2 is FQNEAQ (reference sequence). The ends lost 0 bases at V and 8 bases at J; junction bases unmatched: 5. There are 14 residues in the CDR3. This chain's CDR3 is CASSLAQGASGYTF. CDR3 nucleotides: TGTGCCAGCAGCTTAGCCCAGGGGGCGAGCGGCTACACCTTC.

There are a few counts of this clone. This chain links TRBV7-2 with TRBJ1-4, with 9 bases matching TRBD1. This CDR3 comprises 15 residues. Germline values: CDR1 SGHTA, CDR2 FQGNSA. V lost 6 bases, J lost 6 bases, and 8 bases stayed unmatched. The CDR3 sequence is CASSQDGTGYEKLFF. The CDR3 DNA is TGTGCCAGCAGTCAAGATGGGACAGGGTATGAAAAACTGTTTTTT.

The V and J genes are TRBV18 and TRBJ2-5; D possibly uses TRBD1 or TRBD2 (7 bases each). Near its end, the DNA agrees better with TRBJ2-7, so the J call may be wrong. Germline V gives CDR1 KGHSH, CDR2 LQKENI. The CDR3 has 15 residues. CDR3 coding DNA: TGTGCCAGCTCACCCAGGGGGGAGGGGCTGGACGAGCAGTACTTC. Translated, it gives CASSPRGEGLDEQYF.

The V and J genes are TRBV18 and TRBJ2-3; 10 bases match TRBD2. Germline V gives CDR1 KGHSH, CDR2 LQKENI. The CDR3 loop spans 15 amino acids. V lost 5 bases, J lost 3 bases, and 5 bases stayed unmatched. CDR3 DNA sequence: TGTGCCAGCTCAAGAGCTAGCGGGAGTACAGATACGCAGTATTTT. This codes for CASSRASGSTDTQYF.

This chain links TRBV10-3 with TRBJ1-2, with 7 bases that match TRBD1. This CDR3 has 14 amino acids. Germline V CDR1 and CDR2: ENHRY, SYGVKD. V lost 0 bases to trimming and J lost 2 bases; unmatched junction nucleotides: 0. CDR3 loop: CAISESDRNYGYTF. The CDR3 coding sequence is TGTGCCATCAGTGAGTCGGACAGGAACTATGGCTACACCTTC.

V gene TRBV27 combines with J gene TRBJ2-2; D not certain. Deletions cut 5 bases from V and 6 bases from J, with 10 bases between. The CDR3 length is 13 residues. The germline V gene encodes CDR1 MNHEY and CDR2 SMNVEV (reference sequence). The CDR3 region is CASSLLAPGELFF. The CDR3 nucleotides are TGTGCCAGCAGTCTCCTTGCGCCCGGGGAGCTGTTTTTT.

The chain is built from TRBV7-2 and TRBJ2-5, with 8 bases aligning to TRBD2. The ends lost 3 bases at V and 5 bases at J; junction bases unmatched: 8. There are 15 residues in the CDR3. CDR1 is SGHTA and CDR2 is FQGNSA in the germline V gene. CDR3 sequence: CASSFSGASEETQYF. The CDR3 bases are TGTGCCAGCAGCTTTAGCGGGGCATCAGAGGAGACCCAGTACTTC.

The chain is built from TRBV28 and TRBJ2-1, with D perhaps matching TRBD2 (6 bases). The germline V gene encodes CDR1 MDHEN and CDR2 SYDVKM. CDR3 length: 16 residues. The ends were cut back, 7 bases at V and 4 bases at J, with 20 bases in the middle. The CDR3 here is CASKNPRETGYNEQFF. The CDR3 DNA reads TGTGCCAGCAAAAACCCTCGGGAGACGGGTTACAATGAGCAGTTCTTC.

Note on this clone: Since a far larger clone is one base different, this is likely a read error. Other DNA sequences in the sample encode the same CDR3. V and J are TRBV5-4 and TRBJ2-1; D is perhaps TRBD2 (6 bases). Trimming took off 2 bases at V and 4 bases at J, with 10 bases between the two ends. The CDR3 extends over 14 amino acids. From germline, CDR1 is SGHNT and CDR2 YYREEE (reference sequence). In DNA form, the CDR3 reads TGTGCCAGCAGCTTTAGCGGTAGATACAATGAGCAGTTCTTC. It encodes CASSFSGRYNEQFF. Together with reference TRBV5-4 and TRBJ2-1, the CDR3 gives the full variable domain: ETGVTQSPTHLIKTRGQQVTLRCSSQSGHNTVSWYQQALGQGPQFIFQYYREEENGRGNFPPRFSGLQFPNYSSELNVNALELDDSALYLCASSFSGRYNEQFFGPGTRLTVL.

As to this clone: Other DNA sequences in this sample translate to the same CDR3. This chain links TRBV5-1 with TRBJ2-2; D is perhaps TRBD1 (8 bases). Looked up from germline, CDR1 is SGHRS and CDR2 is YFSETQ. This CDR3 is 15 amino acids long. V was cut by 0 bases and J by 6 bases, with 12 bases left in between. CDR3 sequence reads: CASSLAQGGAGELFF. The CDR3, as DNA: TGCGCCAGCAGCTTGGCACAGGGGGGGGCCGGGGAGCTGTTTTTT.

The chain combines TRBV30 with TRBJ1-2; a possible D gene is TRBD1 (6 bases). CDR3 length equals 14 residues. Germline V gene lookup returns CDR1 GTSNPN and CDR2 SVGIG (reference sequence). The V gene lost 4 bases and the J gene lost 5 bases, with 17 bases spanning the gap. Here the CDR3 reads CAWKRQESPYGYTF. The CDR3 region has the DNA TGTGCCTGGAAGCGACAGGAATCCCCTTATGGCTACACCTTC.